The 20 T cell receptor beta chains below all came from one sample that was sequenced in a study of Ad26.COV2.S vaccination and SARS-CoV-2 variants. Repertoires were generated with immunoSEQ multiplex PCR, while TCRdb's copy carries only in-frame clones and drops some. The sample consists of 300,000 to 450,000 clones, 70% to 90% of them appearing once. Documented treatment: some 20 received Ad26.COV2.S at low or high dose, single or two shots; about 5 received placebo; per-sample allocation not given. After the first vaccine or placebo injection, samples were drawn on day 63. Here the sequenced sample was peripheral blood, taken in a trial of Ad26.COV2.S vaccine versus placebo. The receptors originated from a person between 18 and 60 years old who received the Ad26.COV2.S COVID-19 vaccine or a placebo.

This chain connects TRBV4-1 to TRBJ2-3, with a tentative D call TRBD2 (6 bases). Germline-derived CDR1 and CDR2 are MGHRA and YSYEKL. The V end lost 0 bases, the J end lost 5 bases, and 18 bases lay between the germline ends. This CDR3 has 17 residues. The CDR3 spells CASSQDRGARAGDTQYF. As DNA, the CDR3 is TGCGCCAGCAGCCAAGATCGCGGGGCTAGGGCCGGAGATACGCAGTATTTT.

The chain is built from TRBV2 and TRBJ2-7; D is perhaps TRBD1 (8 bases). Trimming shortened V by 4 bases and J by 3 bases, and 13 bases separated the two germline ends. Germline values: CDR1 SNHLY, CDR2 FYNNEI. The CDR3 length is 14 residues. The CDR3 sequence: CASSVTGGDYEQYF. DNA of the CDR3: TGTGCCAGCAGTGTTACAGGGGGGGACTACGAGCAGTACTTC.

The rearrangement links TRBV11-1 to TRBJ2-2, with 7 bases fitting TRBD2. The V gene end was trimmed by 5 bases and the J gene end by 3 bases; junction bases not matched to a gene: 9. Per the germline V gene, CDR1 is SGHAT and CDR2 is FQDESV (reference sequence). The CDR3 consists of 16 residues. CDR3 bases: TGTGCCAGCAGCGGACCGGGAGGAGGGGACACCGGGGAGCTGTTTTTT. Its protein product is CASSGPGGGDTGELFF.

The chain couples TRBV18 to TRBJ1-6; D may be TRBD1 (6 bases). Trimming took 5 bases from V and 5 from J, leaving 13 bases between them. The CDR3 is 15 residues long. Per germline, CDR1 KGHSH and CDR2 LQKENI. The CDR3 loop is CASSGGAGDNSPLHF. CDR3 bases: TGTGCCAGCTCAGGGGGCGCAGGGGATAATTCACCCCTCCACTTT.

CDR3 sequence: CASSYSGRSQPQHF. CDR3 in DNA: TGTGCCAGCAGTTACTCGGGGAGAAGTCAGCCCCAGCATTTT. This chain links TRBV6-5 with TRBJ1-5; D not resolved. V lost 0 bases and J lost 6, with 9 bases in between. Germline V CDR1 and CDR2: MNHEY, SVGAGI. This CDR3 region has 14 residues.

The chain joins TRBV6-5 to TRBJ1-2; D gene uncertain. Germline CDR1 is MNHEY and CDR2 is SVGAGI. There are 14 residues in the CDR3. V gave up 4 bases and J gave up 8 bases, with 17 bases separating them. The CDR3 reads CASSFLDGLEGYTF. The CDR3 DNA is TGTGCCAGCAGTTTCTTAGACGGACTCGAGGGCTACACCTTC.

The V gene is TRBV5-8, the J gene TRBJ2-2, with 9 bases that match TRBD2. Germline V gives CDR1 SGHTS, CDR2 YDEGEE. There are 17 residues in the CDR3. Germline trimming cut 1 base from V and 4 bases from J; bases unmatched to any gene: 8. Here the CDR3 DNA reads TGTGCCAGCAGCTTGTCCCCTAGCGGGATTGTCACCGGGGAGCTGTTTTTT. Amino acid sequence: CASSLSPSGIVTGELFF.

The chain employs TRBV5-5 and TRBJ2-3, with 7 bases fitting TRBD1. The CDR3 contains 16 residues. V lost 6 bases and J lost 5; bases outside the gene matches: 15. Germline values: CDR1 SGHKS, CDR2 YYEKEE (reference sequence). CDR3 loop: CASNTRPTGREDTQYF. DNA of the CDR3: TGTGCCAGCAACACGCGTCCGACAGGGCGAGAAGATACGCAGTATTTT.

The chain is built from TRBV19 and TRBJ2-3, with 7 bases identical to TRBD1. With V trimmed by 3 bases and J by 4 bases, 10 bases remained unmatched. Germline V gene sequence: CDR1 LNHDA, CDR2 SQIVND (reference sequence). CDR3 length: 16 residues. The chain's CDR3 is CASSIPMTGRADTQYF. CDR3 DNA sequence: TGTGCCAGTAGTATCCCCATGACAGGGCGGGCAGATACGCAGTATTTT.

The V and J genes are TRBV5-4 and TRBJ2-7; D tentatively fits TRBD1 or TRBD2 (5 bases each). Trimming stripped 5 bases from V and 7 bases from J, with 22 bases between. The CDR3 is made up of 15 amino acids. Germline lookup yields CDR1 SGHNT and CDR2 YYREEE (reference sequence). The CDR3 sequence is CASRRGMGRSEEQYF. The CDR3 coding sequence is TGTGCCAGCAGGCGAGGGATGGGGCGCTCGGAAGAGCAGTACTTC.

The J gene is TRBJ1-3, the V gene TRBV30; D gene unclear. This CDR3 comprises 15 residues. V lost 3 bases and J 0 bases, leaving 12 bases between the germline ends. Germline V gene sequence: CDR1 GTSNPN, CDR2 SVGIG (reference sequence). In DNA form, the CDR3 reads TGTGCCTGGAGCGACACAGTCGACTCTGGAAACACCATATATTTT. Protein: CAWSDTVDSGNTIYF.

The chain recombines TRBV6-2 or TRBV6-3 with TRBJ2-7; D perhaps matches TRBD1 (5 bases). The CDR3 length is 15 residues. CDR1 is MNHEY and CDR2 is SVGEGT in the germline V gene. Trimming pared 6 bases from V and 1 base from J, leaving 16 bases between. The CDR3 DNA follows: TGTGCCAGCAGCCCTCCCCGACAGTCTTCCTACGAGCAGTACTTC. Its translation is CASSPPRQSSYEQYF.

This clone was picked up a small number of times. This rearrangement joins TRBV6-2 or TRBV6-3 to TRBJ1-1; the D gene is possibly TRBD1 (6 bases). V dropped 4 bases and J dropped 3 bases, with 9 bases sitting between them. From germline, CDR1 is MNHEY and CDR2 SVGEGT. CDR3 size: 13 residues. Here the CDR3 reads CASSWGAYTEAFF. The CDR3 DNA follows: TGTGCCAGCAGTTGGGGGGCATACACTGAAGCTTTCTTT.

The chain carries TRBV29-1 and TRBJ1-2; tentative D call: TRBD1 (5 bases). Trimming took 3 bases from V and 4 from J, leaving 21 bases between them. Germline V lookup: CDR1 SQVTM, CDR2 ANQGSEA. This CDR3 region has 16 residues. The CDR3, as DNA: TGCAGCGTTGAGGGGCAAAAGGAGGGACGCGGCTATGGCTACACCTTC. Protein sequence: CSVEGQKEGRGYGYTF.

The CDR3 here is CASSVSGGDTQYF. The CDR3 DNA reads TGTGCCAGCAGTGTTAGCGGGGGAGATACGCAGTATTTT. V gene TRBV2 combines with J gene TRBJ2-3, with 9 bases that match TRBD2. The length of the CDR3 is 13 residues. The V gene's germline CDR1 is SNHLY and CDR2 FYNNEI. V dropped 4 bases and J dropped 5; count of bases not matched to a gene: 1.

The chain combines TRBV7-2 with TRBJ2-5; 9 bases fit TRBD1. The V gene end was trimmed by 5 bases and the J gene end by 4 bases; junction bases not matched to a gene: 5. Germline V gives CDR1 SGHTA, CDR2 FQGNSA. The CDR3 contains 14 residues. The CDR3 reads CASSLQGAGETQYF. The CDR3 DNA sequence: TGTGCCAGCAGCCTACAGGGGGCTGGAGAGACCCAGTACTTC.

J is TRBJ2-1 and V is TRBV13, with TRBD2 matching over 11 bases. V was clipped by 5 bases and J by 8 bases; unmatched bases: 17. The CDR3 is 18 amino acids. The germline V gene encodes CDR1 PRHDT and CDR2 FYEKMQ (reference sequence). This CDR3 is CASSPLGASGGYFDEQFF. The CDR3 DNA is TGTGCCAGCAGCCCTCTAGGGGCTAGCGGGGGGTATTTTGATGAGCAGTTCTTC. The full variable domain, with the rest looked up from reference TRBV13 and TRBJ2-1, is AAGVIQSPRHLIKEKRETATLKCYPIPRHDTVYWYQQGPGQDPQFLISFYEKMQSDKGSIPDRFSAQQFSDYHSELNMSSLELGDSALYFCASSPLGASGGYFDEQFFGPGTRLTVL.

The chain employs TRBV7-9 and TRBJ2-3; D is perhaps TRBD2 (6 bases). V dropped 6 bases and J dropped 1 base, with 20 bases sitting between them. This CDR3 is 17 amino acids long. CDR1 and CDR2 from the germline V gene are SEHNR and FQNEAQ (reference sequence). The DNA for the CDR3 is TGTGCCAGCAGGCCGCGGGTAAAGGCTAGCGGCACAGATACGCAGTATTTT. It specifies CASRPRVKASGTDTQYF.

The chain recombines TRBV21-1 with TRBJ1-5. TRBV21-1 is a documented pseudogene. CDR3 length equals 13 residues. CDR3 sequence (DNA): TGTGCCAGCAGCAAATTAATCAACCCGCCCCAGCATTTT. Translation: CASSKLINPPQHF.

The chain combines TRBV27 with TRBJ1-1; no clear D. The length of the CDR3 is 13 residues. V gave up 5 bases and J gave up 4 bases, with 11 bases separating them. The germline CDR1 and CDR2 sequences are MNHEY and SMNVEV (reference sequence). CDR3 in amino acids: CASSGRSGTEAFF. CDR3 DNA: TGTGCCAGCAGTGGCAGGTCCGGCACTGAAGCTTTCTTT.